These T cell receptor beta chains were read from a single sample in a study of shared clonotypes between healthy human individuals. Sequencing was performed with immunoSEQ multiplex PCR; in TCRdb, only in-frame clones are kept and a portion is missing. The table includes millions of clones, 95% detected once. The sample was naive CD4+ T cells sorted from blood. These TCRs come from a young man in good health. CDR3s leave out the opening cysteine and the closing phenylalanine or tryptophan. Only some rows state a clone size, as once, few, many or a class for expanded clones.

V: TRBV2
J: TRBJ2-7
length: 13
size: -
CDR3: ASSRGGGSSYEQY

V: TRBV10-1
J: TRBJ1-6
length: 11
size: -
CDR3: ASSESAVSPLH

V: TRBV5-6
J: TRBJ2-3
length: 12
size: once
CDR3: ASSDRASTDTQY

V: TRBV18
J: TRBJ1-6
length: 13
size: -
CDR3: ASSPGTGYNSPLH

V: TRBV7-3
J: TRBJ1-1
length: 14
size: -
CDR3: ASSPGGTGGKAEAF

V: TRBV10-3
J: TRBJ2-7
length: 17
size: -
CDR3: AISEFSGQGASSSYEQY

V: TRBV7-3
J: TRBJ1-2
length: 11
size: few
CDR3: ASSLSTGQGYT

V: TRBV11-2
J: TRBJ1-5
length: 15
size: -
CDR3: ASSLERGQGGPQPQH

V: TRBV19
J: TRBJ2-7
length: 12
size: -
CDR3: ASSLRDGPYEQY

V: TRBV11-2
J: TRBJ2-3
length: 13
size: -
CDR3: ASSLGQGGTDTQY

V: TRBV7-2
J: TRBJ1-3
length: 13
size: -
CDR3: ASSLVRGSGNTIY

V: TRBV5-1
J: TRBJ2-7
length: 10
size: -
CDR3: ASGESHYEQY

V: TRBV9
J: TRBJ2-5
length: 11
size: -
CDR3: ASSYGQEETQY

V: TRBV28
J: TRBJ1-6
length: 12
size: -
CDR3: ASKTGTVNSPLH

V: TRBV5-4
J: TRBJ2-3
length: 14
size: -
CDR3: ASSPTSGGSTDTQY

V: TRBV23-1
J: -
length: 15
size: -
CDR3: ASSQISTGTGVYEQY

V: TRBV28
J: TRBJ1-3
length: 13
size: -
CDR3: ASSLQGLGGNTIY

V: TRBV7-7
J: TRBJ2-1
length: 13
size: -
CDR3: ASSLGREDYNEQF

V: TRBV28
J: TRBJ1-1
length: 13
size: -
CDR3: ASSRTGGVGTEAF

V: TRBV30
J: TRBJ1-1
length: 10
size: -
CDR3: AWREDNTEAF

V: TRBV9
J: TRBJ2-5
length: 12
size: once
CDR3: ASSVVGQQETQY

V: TRBV28
J: TRBJ1-1
length: 14
size: -
CDR3: ASSFQRPGGYTEAF

V: TRBV5-8
J: TRBJ2-3
length: 15
size: -
CDR3: ASSFRASGGSTDTQY

V: TRBV25-1
J: TRBJ1-4
length: 15
size: -
CDR3: ASSEYGQGVGNEKLF

V: TRBV9
J: TRBJ2-1
length: 14
size: -
CDR3: ASSVAPGQTYNEQF

V: TRBV5-1
J: TRBJ2-1
length: 9
size: -
CDR3: ASSPDYEQF